The 5 T cell receptor beta chains given below trace back to one sample, sequenced in a study of blood T cell repertoires in COVID-19 (dated by TCRdb to 2020 to 2021). Libraries were made using the immunoSEQ multiplex PCR assay. TCRdb obtained this table from immuneACCESS and retained in-frame rearrangements with V and J assigned. These tables miss some clones; where compared with another copy, unresolved V genes account for less than half of the shortfall, and the remainder is unexplained. A total of more than 110,000 clones appear in this sample, roughly 89% of them only once. About 4.5% of the sample belongs to the ten largest clones. The sequenced sample was PBMCs or T cells enriched from blood (not recorded which). The receptors come from a man aged 45 to 65 who had recovered from COVID-19.

V and J are TRBV19 and TRBJ1-5, with D uncertain. The germline V gene has CDR1 LNHDA and CDR2 SQIVND (reference sequence). Trimming stripped 7 bases from V and 1 base from J, with 11 bases between. CDR3 size: 14 residues. The CDR3 nucleotides are TGTGCCAGTAAGGCGGTTGGGAGCAATCAGCCCCAGCATTTT. Encoded protein: CASKAVGSNQPQHF. The full variable domain, rest sourced from reference TRBV19 and TRBJ1-5, is DGGITQSPKYLFRKEGQNVTLSCEQNLNHDAMYWYRQDPGQGLRLIYYSQIVNDFQKGDIAEGYSVSREKKESFPLTVTSAQKNPTAFYLCASKAVGSNQPQHFGDGTRLSIL.

This clone was seen only once. The genes are TRBV10-3 and TRBJ2-3; TRBD1 is a possible D gene (5 bases). The CDR3 contains 14 residues. V lost 6 bases and J lost 2, with 12 bases in between. The germline V gene has CDR1 ENHRY and CDR2 SYGVKD. CDR3 residues: CAIRLTVFTDTQYF. The CDR3 coding sequence is TGTGCCATCAGGTTGACAGTTTTCACAGATACGCAGTATTTT.

This rearrangement joins TRBV7-3 to TRBJ2-3; 7 bases align to TRBD2. With 2 bases clipped from V and 5 bases from J, the junction kept 4 bases outside the gene matches. The V gene's germline CDR1 is SGHTA and CDR2 FQGTGA. There are 14 residues in the CDR3. CDR3 in DNA: TGTGCCAGCAGCTTAGCGGGAGATGTAGATACGCAGTATTTT. Translating gives CASSLAGDVDTQYF.

Only one count was recorded for this clone. The chain uses TRBV28 and TRBJ2-1; 10 bases are shared with TRBD2. CDR1 is MDHEN and CDR2 is SYDVKM in the germline V gene. V lost 6 bases to trimming and J lost 4 bases; unmatched junction nucleotides: 6. There are 15 residues in the CDR3. Here the CDR3 reads CASSRGLAEYNEQFF. The CDR3 DNA reads TGTGCCAGCAGCAGAGGACTAGCGGAGTACAATGAGCAGTTCTTC.

This clone was found once. The rearrangement links TRBV7-2 to TRBJ2-3; TRBD2 agrees at 14 bases. The length of the CDR3 is 17 residues. Germline V gene sequence: CDR1 SGHTA, CDR2 FQGNSA. J gave up 2 bases and V 4 bases, and 5 bases lay outside the gene matches. In DNA, the CDR3 is TGTGCCAGCAGCTACAGGACTAGCGGGGGGAACACAGATACGCAGTATTTT. It is translated as CASSYRTSGGNTDTQYF. Together with reference TRBV7-2 and TRBJ2-3, the CDR3 gives the full variable domain: GAGVSQSPSNKVTEKGKDVELRCDPISGHTALYWYRQSLGQGLEFLIYFQGNSAPDKSGLPSDRFSAERTGGSVSTLTIQRTQQEDSAVYLCASSYRTSGGNTDTQYFGPGTRLTVL.